The source of this T cell receptor (beta chain) is a study of beta chain features in type 1 diabetes. The ends were cut back, 0 bases at V and 4 bases at J, with 16 bases in the middle. This CDR3 spans 17 amino acids. Germline lookup yields CDR1 SGHVS and CDR2 FNYEAQ. The study reverse transcribed the entire isolated RNA, so it sequenced expressed TCRB transcripts. Profiled with immunoSEQ multiplex PCR; TCRdb holds only in-frame clones, not every one. The table lists around 240,000 clones, over 8.5% of them singletons. Input material: naive CD4+ T cells from blood. V usage is TRBV7-6 and J usage is TRBJ1-5; no definite D call. The receptor was isolated from a woman under 30 in good health. CDR3 amino acids: CASSLAPGVGSNQPQHF. CDR3 coding DNA: TGTGCCAGCAGCTTAGCCCCTGGAGTAGGTTCGAATCAGCCCCAGCATTTT.